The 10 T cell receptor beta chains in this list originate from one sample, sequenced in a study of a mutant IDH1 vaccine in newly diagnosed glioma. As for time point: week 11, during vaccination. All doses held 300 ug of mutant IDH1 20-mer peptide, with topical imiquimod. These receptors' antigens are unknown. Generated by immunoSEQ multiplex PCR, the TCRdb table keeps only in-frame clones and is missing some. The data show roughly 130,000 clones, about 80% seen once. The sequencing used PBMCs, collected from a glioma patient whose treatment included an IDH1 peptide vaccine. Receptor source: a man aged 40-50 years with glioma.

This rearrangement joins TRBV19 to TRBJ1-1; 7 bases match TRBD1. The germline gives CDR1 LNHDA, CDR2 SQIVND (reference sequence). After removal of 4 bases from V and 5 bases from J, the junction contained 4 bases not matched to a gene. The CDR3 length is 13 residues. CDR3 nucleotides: TGTGCCAGTAGTAGCGACAGGGCGACTGAAGCTTTCTTT. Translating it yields CASSSDRATEAFF.

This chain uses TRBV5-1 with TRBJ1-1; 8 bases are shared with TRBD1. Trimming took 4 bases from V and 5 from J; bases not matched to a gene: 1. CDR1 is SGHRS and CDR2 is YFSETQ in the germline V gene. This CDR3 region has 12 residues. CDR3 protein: CASSRTGTEAFF. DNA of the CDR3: TGCGCCAGCAGCCGGACAGGGACTGAAGCTTTCTTT.

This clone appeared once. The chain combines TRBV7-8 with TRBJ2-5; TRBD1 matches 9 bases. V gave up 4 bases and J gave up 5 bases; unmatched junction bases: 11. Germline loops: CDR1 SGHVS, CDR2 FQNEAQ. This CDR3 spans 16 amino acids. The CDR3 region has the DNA TGTGCCAGCAGCTACATGAACAGGGGGCGCCGGGAGACCCAGTACTTC. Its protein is CASSYMNRGRRETQYF.

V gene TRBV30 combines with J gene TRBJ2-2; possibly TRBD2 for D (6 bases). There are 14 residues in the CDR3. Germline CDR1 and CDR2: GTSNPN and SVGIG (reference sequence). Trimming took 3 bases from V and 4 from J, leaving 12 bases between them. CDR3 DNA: TGTGCCTGGAGCTCCGGACTACCCACCGGGGAGCTGTTTTTT. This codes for CAWSSGLPTGELFF.

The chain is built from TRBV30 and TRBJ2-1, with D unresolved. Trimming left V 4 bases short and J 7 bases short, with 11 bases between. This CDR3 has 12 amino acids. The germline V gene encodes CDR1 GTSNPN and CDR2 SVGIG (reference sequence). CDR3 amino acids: CAWIPRMNEQFF. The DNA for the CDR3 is TGTGCCTGGATCCCCCGAATGAATGAGCAGTTCTTC. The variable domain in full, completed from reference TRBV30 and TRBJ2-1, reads SQTIHQWPATLVQPVGSPLSLECTVEGTSNPNLYWYRQAAGRGLQLLFYSVGIGQISSEVPQNLSASRPQDRQFILSSKKLLLSDSGFYLCAWIPRMNEQFFGPGTRLTVL.

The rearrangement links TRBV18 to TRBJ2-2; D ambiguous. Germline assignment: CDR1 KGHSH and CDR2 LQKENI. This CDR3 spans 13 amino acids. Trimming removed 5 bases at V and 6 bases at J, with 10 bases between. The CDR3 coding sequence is TGTGCCAGCTCAAGTGTGGAGCCCGGGGAGCTGTTTTTT. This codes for CASSSVEPGELFF.

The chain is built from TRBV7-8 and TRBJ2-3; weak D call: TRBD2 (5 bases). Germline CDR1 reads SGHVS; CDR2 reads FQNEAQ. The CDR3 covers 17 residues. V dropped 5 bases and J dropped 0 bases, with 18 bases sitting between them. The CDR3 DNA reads TGTGCCAGCAGCGAGGGCGGGCGGATCCTTAGCACAGATACGCAGTATTTT. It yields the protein CASSEGGRILSTDTQYF.

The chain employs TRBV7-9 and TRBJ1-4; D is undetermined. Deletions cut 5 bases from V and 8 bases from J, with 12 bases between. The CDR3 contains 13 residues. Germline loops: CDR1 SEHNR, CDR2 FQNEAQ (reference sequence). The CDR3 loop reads CASSDGLGEKLFF. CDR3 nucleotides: TGTGCCAGCAGCGATGGCCTTGGGGAAAAACTGTTTTTT. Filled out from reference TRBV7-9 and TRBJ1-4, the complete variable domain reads DTGVSQNPRHKITKRGQNVTFRCDPISEHNRLYWYRQTLGQGPEFLTYFQNEAQLEKSRLLSDRFSAERPKGSFSTLEIQRTEQGDSAMYLCASSDGLGEKLFFGSGTQLSVL.

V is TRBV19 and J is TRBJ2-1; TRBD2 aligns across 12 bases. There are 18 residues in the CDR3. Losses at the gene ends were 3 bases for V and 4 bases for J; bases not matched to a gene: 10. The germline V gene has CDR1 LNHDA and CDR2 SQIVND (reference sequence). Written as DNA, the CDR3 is TGTGCCAGTAGTATGAGGACTAGCGGGACACTTAATTACAATGAGCAGTTCTTC. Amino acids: CASSMRTSGTLNYNEQFF. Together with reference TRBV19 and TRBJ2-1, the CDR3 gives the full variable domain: DGGITQSPKYLFRKEGQNVTLSCEQNLNHDAMYWYRQDPGQGLRLIYYSQIVNDFQKGDIAEGYSVSREKKESFPLTVTSAQKNPTAFYLCASSMRTSGTLNYNEQFFGPGTRLTVL.

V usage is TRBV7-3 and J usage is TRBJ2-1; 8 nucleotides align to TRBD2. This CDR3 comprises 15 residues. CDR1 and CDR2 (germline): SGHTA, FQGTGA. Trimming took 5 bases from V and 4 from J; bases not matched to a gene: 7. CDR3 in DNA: TGTGCCAGCAGCCTTACACTAGCGGAGTACAATGAGCAGTTCTTC. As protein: CASSLTLAEYNEQFF.